This T cell receptor (beta chain) was recorded in a study of shared clonotypes between healthy human individuals. J lost 2 bases, V lost 5 bases, and 7 bases had no gene match. Germline CDR1 is SQVTM and CDR2 is ANQGSEA. The CDR3 covers 14 residues. The table came from immunoSEQ multiplex PCR; TCRdb's copy has only in-frame clones and leaves some out. This sample carries roughly 1,500,000 clones, around 98.5% of them seen once, and the ten largest clones take approximately 0.38%. All donors qualified as healthy HIV-negative adults and had experienced no recent acute infections or vaccinations. This chain connects TRBV29-1 to TRBJ1-2, with 8 bases identical to TRBD1. Material for sequencing was naive CD4+ T cells sorted from blood. Indicated subset: CD45RA+ positively selected. The TCR sequence derives from a man aged 25-45 years in good health. DNA for the CDR3: TGCAGCGTTCCTCCGGGACAGGAAAACTATGGCTACACCTTC. This translates into CSVPPGQENYGYTF.